The T cell receptor (beta chain) under discussion was sequenced for a study of OX40 agonist ivuxolimab in advanced cancers. About the research overall: Three patients showed partial responses: one hepatocellular carcinoma and two cutaneous melanoma cases.

Profiling relied on immunoSEQ multiplex PCR, and the TCRdb table lists in-frame clones only, not all of them. The sample comprises about 65,000 clones, more than 75% of which are singletons, and over 0.35% rests with the top ten. The CDR3 sequence is 16 residues long. Germline V gives CDR1 MNHEY, CDR2 SMNVEV (reference sequence). Trimming took off 1 base at V and 7 bases at J, with 14 bases between the two ends. The source is an adult with an advanced solid tumor such as melanoma, head and neck, liver or kidney cancer. The sample was CD4+ or CD8+ T cells sorted from blood, taken in a trial of the OX40 agonist ivuxolimab. This chain connects TRBV27 to TRBJ1-6; D possibly corresponds to TRBD1 (5 bases). The CDR3 region has the DNA TGTGCCAGCAGTTTATATATGGGGCGAGGGAATTCACCCCTCCACTTT. Its protein is CASSLYMGRGNSPLHF.